The 28 T cell receptor beta chains below were found in one sample sequenced in a study of cytomegalovirus exposure and HLA in healthy donors. The PCR used 60 Vbeta and 13 Jbeta primers. Some clones are missing from TCRdb's copy, which holds only in-frame ones; the method was immunoSEQ multiplex PCR. The sample holds under 200,000 clones; more than 65% are singletons and the top ten take less than 2%. The sample consisted of PBMCs. The receptors here all came from a male donor in good health and CMV-seronegative.

This chain connects TRBV7-9 to TRBJ2-4; 9 bases fit TRBD1. The CDR3 runs to 15 residues. Germline CDR1 reads SEHNR; CDR2 reads FQNEAQ (reference sequence). Trimming removed 8 bases from V and 7 bases from J; junction bases left unmatched: 12. The CDR3 here is CASDRMGQGKNIQYF. CDR3 DNA sequence: TGTGCCAGCGATCGGATGGGACAGGGAAAGAACATTCAGTACTTC.

This chain joins TRBV28 and TRBJ2-3; 9 nucleotides line up with TRBD2. V was clipped by 6 bases and J by 2 bases; unmatched bases: 9. The CDR3 is 16 residues long. The germline CDR1 and CDR2 sequences are MDHEN and SYDVKM. The CDR3 sequence: CASRDGLAYNTDTQYF. CDR3 sequence (DNA): TGTGCCAGCAGGGACGGACTAGCGTACAACACAGATACGCAGTATTTT. Supplemented by reference TRBV28 and TRBJ2-3, the full variable domain reads DVKVTQSSRYLVKRTGEKVFLECVQDMDHENMFWYRQDPGLGLRLIYFSYDVKMKEKGDIPEGYSVSREKKERFSLILESASTNQTSMYLCASRDGLAYNTDTQYFGPGTRLTVL.

This clone has a handful of counts. The DNA for the CDR3 is TGTGCCAGCAGCTGGGACAGGGGAGGTTCACCCCTCCACTTT. Translation gives CASSWDRGGSPLHF. The rearrangement links TRBV11-1 to TRBJ1-6, with 10 bases lining up with TRBD1. The germline gives CDR1 SGHAT, CDR2 FQDESV (reference sequence). After removal of 4 bases from V and 9 bases from J, the junction contained 3 bases not matched to a gene. CDR3 length: 14 residues.

This rearrangement joins TRBV5-6 to TRBJ1-4, with 8 positions matching TRBD1. The CDR3 runs to 14 residues. CDR1 is SGHDT and CDR2 is YYEEEE in the germline V gene. The V and J ends lost 6 bases and 3 bases, in that order; junction bases with no gene match: 4. In DNA, the CDR3 is TGTGCCAGCAACAGGGGGGGGGCTAATGAAAAACTGTTTTTT. It translates to CASNRGGANEKLFF. The variable domain in full, with the rest retrieved from reference TRBV5-6 and TRBJ1-4, is DAGVTQSPTHLIKTRGQQVTLRCSPKSGHDTVSWYQQALGQGPQFIFQYYEEEERQRGNFPDRFSGHQFPNYSSELNVNALLLGDSALYLCASNRGGANEKLFFGSGTQLSVL.

The chain recombines TRBV19 with TRBJ1-1, with D possibly being TRBD1 (6 bases). V was clipped by 2 bases and J by 6 bases, with 10 bases between them. Germline values: CDR1 LNHDA, CDR2 SQIVND (reference sequence). The CDR3 is 13 residues long. The CDR3, as DNA: TGTGCCAGTAGTATAACAGGGCAGGCTGAAGCTTTCTTT. This gives the protein CASSITGQAEAFF.

The chain is built from TRBV5-1 and TRBJ2-6, with 9 bases aligning to TRBD1. With 5 bases clipped from V and 0 bases from J, the junction kept 6 bases outside the gene matches. The V gene's germline CDR1 is SGHRS and CDR2 YFSETQ. This CDR3 has 17 amino acids. CDR3 protein: CASRGQGRSSGANVLTF. CDR3 nucleotides: TGCGCCAGCAGGGGACAGGGTCGTTCCTCTGGGGCCAACGTCCTGACTTTC.

The rearrangement links TRBV5-1 to TRBJ1-4; D is ambiguous. The germline V gene has CDR1 SGHRS and CDR2 YFSETQ. Trimming pared 2 bases from V and 3 bases from J, leaving 8 bases between. The CDR3 runs 14 residues. In nucleotides, the CDR3 is TGCGCCAGCAGCTTTTCAGGATCTAATGAAAAACTGTTTTTT. This translates into CASSFSGSNEKLFF. Full variable domain (missing parts from reference TRBV5-1 and TRBJ1-4): KAGVTQTPRYLIKTRGQQVTLSCSPISGHRSVSWYQQTPGQGLQFLFEYFSETQRNKGNFPGRFSGRQFSNSRSEMNVSTLELGDSALYLCASSFSGSNEKLFFGSGTQLSVL.

Remarks on this clone: The junction shows a germline mismatch at one end, possibly a read error. The genes are TRBV7-9 and TRBJ2-7; D is possibly TRBD1 (5 bases). This CDR3 region has 16 residues. Germline V gene lookup returns CDR1 SEHNR and CDR2 FQNEAQ (reference sequence). The CDR3 DNA reads TGTTCCAGCAGCTTGACCCGGGCAGGGCGAACCTACGAGCAGTACTTC. Its protein is CSSSLTRAGRTYEQYF.

The count of this clone is one. V is TRBV27 and J is TRBJ2-3; D gene ambiguous. V shed 3 bases and J shed 2 bases, with 6 bases lying between them. The CDR3 sequence is 13 residues long. Germline CDR1 and CDR2: MNHEY and SMNVEV (reference sequence). CDR3 in amino acids: CASSFAVTDTQYF. The CDR3 DNA is TGTGCCAGCAGTTTCGCGGTCACAGATACGCAGTATTTT.

The genes are TRBV6-1 and TRBJ1-2, with D possibly TRBD1 on 5 matching bases. The V end lost 5 bases, the J end lost 8 bases, and 18 bases lay between the germline ends. This CDR3 has 14 residues. Germline V lookup: CDR1 MNHNS, CDR2 SASEGT. CDR3: CASSPTKSGKGYTF. DNA for the CDR3: TGTGCCAGCAGTCCAACGAAGTCAGGGAAAGGCTACACCTTC.

The V call is TRBV7-2, the J call TRBJ2-5, with D tentatively TRBD2 (5 bases). TRBJ2-7 matches the DNA end more closely, so the J call is doubtful. This CDR3 comprises 13 residues. The germline V gene encodes CDR1 SGHTA and CDR2 FQGNSA. The CDR3 here is CASSQIAIYEQYF. The DNA for the CDR3 is TGTGCCAGCAGCCAAATAGCGATCTACGAGCAGTACTTC.

As for this clone: A junction end diverges from the germline sequence, so it may reflect a read error. The chain combines TRBV7-9 with TRBJ2-1; TRBD2 might be the D (7 bases). CDR3 length equals 16 residues. The germline V gene has CDR1 SEHNR and CDR2 FQNEAQ (reference sequence). The CDR3 loop reads CSSRGPAGESYNEQFF. CDR3 DNA sequence: TGTTCCAGCAGGGGTCCGGCGGGAGAGTCATACAATGAGCAGTTCTTC.

The chain has TRBV30 and TRBJ2-1; 12 bases match TRBD2. Germline V CDR1 and CDR2: GTSNPN, SVGIG (reference sequence). The V and J ends lost 3 bases and 9 bases, in that order; junction bases with no gene match: 12. The CDR3 loop spans 16 amino acids. Here the CDR3 reads CAWSAGLAGKGSEQFF. The CDR3 bases are TGTGCCTGGAGCGCGGGACTAGCGGGCAAGGGCAGTGAGCAGTTCTTC.

The chain combines TRBV7-9 with TRBJ2-7; possibly TRBD2 for D (6 bases). V was shortened by 10 bases and J by 3 bases, with 16 bases between the two germline ends. The CDR3 spans 13 residues. Germline values: CDR1 SEHNR, CDR2 FQNEAQ (reference sequence). For the CDR3, the DNA is TGTGCCACCCACAGATCGGGGGACTACGAGCAGTACTTC. This encodes CATHRSGDYEQYF.

The chain couples TRBV6-1 to TRBJ2-3, with TRBD2 identical over 10 bases. CDR1 is MNHNS, CDR2 SASEGT, per germline. The CDR3 spans 14 residues. Trimming at V came to 7 bases and at J to 1 base, leaving 2 bases not matched to a gene. CDR3: CASTGTSGTDTQYF. In nucleotides, the CDR3 is TGTGCCAGCACCGGGACTAGCGGCACAGATACGCAGTATTTT.

This sequence joins TRBV9 and TRBJ1-1; D is uncertain. V dropped 0 bases and J dropped 5 bases, with 8 bases sitting between them. The germline gives CDR1 SGDLS, CDR2 YYNGEE. CDR3 length: 13 residues. CDR3 bases: TGTGCCAGCAGCGTAGACGGTTTGACTGAAGCTTTCTTT. Amino acid sequence: CASSVDGLTEAFF.

In its sample, this clone was seen a few times. The chain joins TRBV5-6 to TRBJ2-5; tentative D call: TRBD1 (6 bases). The tail of the sequence fits TRBJ2-7 better, so the J call may be wrong. The V gene's germline CDR1 is SGHDT and CDR2 YYEEEE. The CDR3 totals 15 residues. CDR3 residues: CASSLGLRGSYEQYF. For the CDR3, the DNA is TGTGCCAGCAGCTTGGGCCTTAGGGGGTCCTACGAGCAGTACTTC.

The rearrangement uses TRBV27 and TRBJ2-4, with D tentatively TRBD1 (6 bases). V gave up 0 bases and J gave up 7 bases, with 7 bases separating them. The CDR3 is 13 residues long. The germline V gene has CDR1 MNHEY and CDR2 SMNVEV (reference sequence). CDR3 sequence reads: CASSLSRGNIQYF. The CDR3, as DNA: TGTGCCAGCAGTTTATCGAGGGGGAACATTCAGTACTTC.

The V and J genes are TRBV10-3 and TRBJ2-1; TRBD2 matches 9 bases. V lost 7 bases and J lost 9; bases outside the gene matches: 13. Germline loops: CDR1 ENHRY, CDR2 SYGVKD. The CDR3 loop spans 15 amino acids. CDR3 in DNA: TGTGCCATCACCGCCGGGGCGCGGGAGGGCCTTGAGCAGTTCTTC. Encoded protein: CAITAGAREGLEQFF.

The chain is built from TRBV7-2 and TRBJ2-3, with D unresolved. This CDR3 comprises 13 residues. V was clipped by 7 bases and J by 5 bases, with 13 bases between them. The germline CDR1 and CDR2 sequences are SGHTA and FQGNSA. Here the CDR3 DNA reads TGTGCCAGCACCCTAGTCGTCGGAGATACGCAGTATTTT. This gives the protein CASTLVVGDTQYF. Based on the CDR3 plus reference TRBV7-2 and TRBJ2-3, the full variable domain is GAGVSQSPSNKVTEKGKDVELRCDPISGHTALYWYRQSLGQGLEFLIYFQGNSAPDKSGLPSDRFSAERTGGSVSTLTIQRTQQEDSAVYLCASTLVVGDTQYFGPGTRLTVL.

This clone occurred a few times. The rearrangement links TRBV5-4 to TRBJ1-2; 11 bases line up with TRBD1. Germline V gene lookup returns CDR1 SGHNT and CDR2 YYREEE (reference sequence). Trimming cost V 6 bases and J 6 bases; bases outside gene matches: 10. This CDR3 contains 15 residues. CDR3 nucleotide sequence: TGTGCCAGCACTCCCATTGGACAGGGGGCGGATGGCTACACCTTC. Translated, it gives CASTPIGQGADGYTF.

This clone was seen a single time. This sequence joins TRBV25-1 and TRBJ1-3; D possibly corresponds to TRBD1 (6 bases). The V end was cut by 7 bases, the J end by 3 bases, with 13 bases between. Germline V gene sequence: CDR1 MGHDK, CDR2 SYGVNS. The CDR3 loop spans 14 amino acids. CDR3 sequence (DNA): TGTGCCAGCATGCCGCAGGGGAATGGAAACACCATATATTTT. As protein: CASMPQGNGNTIYF. The full variable domain, in which reference TRBV25-1 and TRBJ1-3 provide the parts outside the CDR3, is EADIYQTPRYLVIGTGKKITLECSQTMGHDKMYWYQQDPGMELHLIHYSYGVNSTEKGDLSSESTVSRIRTEHFPLTLESARPSHTSQYLCASMPQGNGNTIYFGEGSWLTVV.

The rearrangement joins TRBV4-3 to TRBJ1-2, with a possible D match to TRBD1 (6 bases). The germline V and J ends were trimmed by 2 bases and 4 bases, with 14 bases remaining between them. This CDR3 is 15 amino acids long. The V gene's germline CDR1 is LGHNA and CDR2 YSLEER. The CDR3 sequence is CASSQTMVGGYGYTF. For the CDR3, the DNA is TGCGCCAGCAGCCAAACCATGGTAGGGGGCTATGGCTACACCTTC.

The DNA for the CDR3 is TGTGCCACCAGCAGAGTAGAGAGGGAGCACAATGAGCAGTTCTTC. Its translation: CATSRVEREHNEQFF. The chain links TRBV15 to TRBJ2-1; D may be TRBD2 (5 bases). Germline V CDR1 and CDR2: LNHNV, YYDKDF (reference sequence). This CDR3 spans 15 amino acids. Trimming took 1 base from V and 5 from J, leaving 12 bases between them.

V gene TRBV5-1 combines with J gene TRBJ1-2; D is perhaps TRBD1 (5 bases). CDR1 SGHRS and CDR2 YFSETQ come from the germline V gene. V shed 0 bases and J shed 7 bases, with 16 bases lying between them. CDR3 length equals 15 residues. CDR3 bases: TGCGCCAGCAGCTTGGCCATAGGCAGGGTGCCTGGCTACACCTTC. It codes for CASSLAIGRVPGYTF.

The sample holds a few counts of this clone. The chain carries TRBV27 and TRBJ2-3; TRBD2 agrees at 12 bases. The CDR3 runs 17 residues. J was trimmed by 1 base and V by 2 bases; bases with no gene match: 4. The V gene's germline CDR1 is MNHEY and CDR2 SMNVEV (reference sequence). This CDR3 is CASSLILAGGRTDTQYF. The CDR3 coding sequence is TGTGCCAGCAGTTTAATACTAGCGGGGGGACGCACAGATACGCAGTATTTT.

The rearrangement links TRBV27 to TRBJ2-2; D may be TRBD2 (8 bases). Germline CDR1 reads MNHEY; CDR2 reads SMNVEV (reference sequence). Deletions cut 3 bases from V and 6 bases from J, with 17 bases between. CDR3 length: 16 residues. Written as DNA, the CDR3 is TGTGCCAGCAGTTTGTTAGCGGGACAGTTCTCCGGGGAGCTGTTTTTT. Translated: CASSLLAGQFSGELFF.

This chain joins TRBV6-5 and TRBJ2-2; TRBD2 aligns across 12 bases. The germline V gene has CDR1 MNHEY and CDR2 SVGAGI. The CDR3 runs to 16 residues. After removal of 2 bases from V and 5 bases from J, the junction contained 3 bases not matched to a gene. In DNA, the CDR3 is TGTGCCAGCAGTTACGCTACTAGCGGGGGGACCGGGGAGCTGTTTTTT. Its translation: CASSYATSGGTGELFF.